These 8 T cell receptor beta chains were sequenced from one sample in a study of cytomegalovirus exposure and HLA in healthy donors. Here immunoSEQ multiplex PCR was the method, and the copy in TCRdb shows in-frame clones only, minus some. This sample carries 150,000 to 200,000 clones, 70% to 90% of them seen once, and the ten largest clones take 2% to 2.5%. The sample consisted of PBMCs. These receptor sequences come from a man aged 30 to 39 in good health and CMV-seropositive.

The chain carries TRBV2 and TRBJ2-3, with 12 nucleotides matching TRBD2. The CDR3 contains 16 residues. J gave up 5 bases and V 1 base, and 4 bases lay outside the gene matches. Germline V gene data show CDR1 as SNHLY and CDR2 as FYNNEI. CDR3 residues: CASSEGLAGGQDTQYF. The CDR3 coding sequence is TGTGCCAGCAGTGAAGGCCTAGCGGGGGGGCAAGATACGCAGTATTTT.

The chain employs TRBV20-1 and TRBJ2-7; D gene uncertain. V shed 7 bases and J shed 4 bases, with 11 bases lying between them. The CDR3 covers 11 residues. CDR1 and CDR2 (germline): DFQATT, SNEGSKA (reference sequence). CDR3 sequence (DNA): TGCAGTGTCCAACGGTCATACGAGCAGTACTTC. This gives the protein CSVQRSYEQYF.

The J gene is TRBJ2-5, the V gene TRBV6-7; maybe TRBD2 (6 bases). TRBV6-7 counts as an open reading frame of uncertain function. Trimming removed 11 bases at V and 2 bases at J, with 21 bases between. CDR3 size: 15 residues. The CDR3 DNA is TGTGCCGACCTTCCGACCCCGGGACTTCAAGAGACCCAGTACTTC. Its protein is CADLPTPGLQETQYF.

The chain couples TRBV4-1 to TRBJ2-7, with TRBD1 matching over 10 bases. Germline V gene data show CDR1 as MGHRA and CDR2 as YSYEKL. The CDR3 consists of 16 residues. V shed 4 bases and J 1 base; nucleotides not matched to a gene: 7. The CDR3 protein is CASSPGQGPNSYEQYF. CDR3 nucleotides: TGCGCCAGCAGCCCGGGACAGGGGCCAAATTCCTACGAGCAGTACTTC.

This chain joins TRBV27 and TRBJ1-2; 8 positions match TRBD1. Germline CDR1 reads MNHEY; CDR2 reads SMNVEV (reference sequence). There are 15 residues in the CDR3. Trimming at V came to 3 bases and at J to 6 bases, leaving 9 bases not matched to a gene. The CDR3 nucleotides are TGTGCCAGCAGTTTGACCCTACAGGGGGAGGATGGCTACACCTTC. Protein sequence: CASSLTLQGEDGYTF.

For the CDR3, the DNA is TGCGCCAGCTGCGTGCCTACCGGGGATGGGTCGGATACGCAGTATTTT. Translating it yields CASCVPTGDGSDTQYF. The chain couples TRBV5-1 to TRBJ2-3; possibly TRBD2 for D (5 bases). CDR1 and CDR2 from the germline V gene are SGHRS and YFSETQ. V shed 7 bases and J shed 6 bases, with 24 bases lying between them. The CDR3 is 16 residues long.

The genes are TRBV7-9 and TRBJ1-5; 7 nucleotides match TRBD1. V trimming: 5 bases; J trimming: 3 bases; junction bases outside the gene matches: 7. CDR3 length: 15 residues. Per germline, CDR1 SEHNR and CDR2 FQNEAQ (reference sequence). The CDR3 DNA follows: TGTGCCAGCAGCCCGGGACAGATAGACAATCAGCCCCAGCATTTT. This codes for CASSPGQIDNQPQHF.

This chain connects TRBV5-1 to TRBJ2-5; maybe TRBD1 (6 bases). Germline assignment: CDR1 SGHRS and CDR2 YFSETQ. V was cut by 3 bases and J by 2 bases, with 11 bases left in between. This CDR3 region has 14 residues. CDR3 DNA sequence: TGCGCCAGCAGCTCCCTGACAGGACAAGAGACCCAGTACTTC. This translates into CASSSLTGQETQYF.